This is a list of T cell receptor beta chains from one sample in a study of blood T cell repertoires in COVID-19. Assay used: immunoSEQ multiplex PCR; TCRdb lists only in-frame clones, some missing. The top ten hold roughly 1% of the sample, which has roughly 62,000 clones, roughly 86% seen once. Material: peripheral blood. The receptors here all came from a man between 65 and 80 years old with acute or convalescent COVID-19. Both conserved end residues are part of each CDR3. D genes are given only for firm matches. Clone size, where shown, is once, few, many, or a class for clones that have expanded.

clone size,D gene,V gene,J gene,CDR3 protein,CDR3 DNA
NA,NA,TRBV6-4,TRBJ2-2,CASRTQGFAGELFF,TGTGCCAGCAGGACCCAGGGGTTCGCCGGGGAGCTGTTTTTT
NA,TRBD1,TRBV18,TRBJ2-7,CASRGGTGSYEQYF,TGTGCCAGCCGAGGCGGGACAGGCTCCTACGAGCAGTACTTC
NA,NA,TRBV28,TRBJ2-7,CASSLRLPSVVEQYF,TGTGCCAGCAGTCTACGACTCCCCTCCGTCGTCGAGCAGTACTTC
few,TRBD1,TRBV25-1,TRBJ1-1,CASSEILGTGTNTEAFF,TGTGCCAGCAGTGAAATCTTGGGGACAGGGACGAACACTGAAGCTTTCTTT
NA,NA,TRBV21-1,TRBJ1-2,CASSLTGVGYTF,TGTGCCAGCAGTTTGACAGGGGTTGGCTACACCTTC
NA,NA,TRBV18,TRBJ2-3,CASSPGATDTQYF,TGTGCCAGCTCACCGGGCGCCACAGATACGCAGTATTTT
NA,NA,TRBV3-1/TRBV3-2,TRBJ2-2,CASSQTVELFF,TGTGCCAGCAGCCAGACAGTGGAGCTGTTTTTT
NA,NA,TRBV5-5,TRBJ2-1,CASSVWGTFDPNEQFF,TGTGCCAGCAGCGTATGGGGGACTTTCGACCCCAATGAGCAGTTCTTC
NA,NA,TRBV29-1,TRBJ2-4,CSVESQGSGNIQYF,TGCAGCGTTGAAAGCCAGGGCTCTGGAAACATTCAGTACTTC
NA,TRBD2,TRBV29-1,TRBJ2-1,CSLKRTGRLADPRGQFF,TGCAGCCTTAAGAGGACAGGCCGACTAGCGGACCCAAGGGGGCAGTTCTTC
NA,NA,TRBV12-2,TRBJ1-2,CASPGSWTETNYGYTF,TGTGCAAGTCCTGGTAGTTGGACAGAGACTAACTATGGCTACACCTTC
NA,NA,TRBV11-2,TRBJ1-6,CASSSAAWLHYNSPLHF,TGTGCCAGCAGCTCTGCTGCATGGTTACACTATAATTCACCCCTCCACTTT
NA,NA,TRBV2,TRBJ1-2,CASSDGGLSYGYTF,TGTGCCAGCAGTGATGGCGGTCTTAGCTATGGCTACACCTTC
NA,TRBD2,TRBV6-2/TRBV6-3,TRBJ2-1,CASSNPTSGGAYNEQFF,TGTGCCAGCAGTAACCCCACTAGCGGGGGGGCTTACAATGAGCAGTTCTTC